These 17 T cell receptor beta chains share one sample of origin, sequenced in a study of blood T cells in healthy people across ages. A second PCR of 7 to 11 cycles used a sample-barcoded 5' primer and a J-beta primer mix. TCRdb reanalysed the 5' RACE reads using MiXCR and keeps one entry per CDR3 protein. Here the sample spans over 1,200,000 distinct CDR3 sequences, 59% being singletons. The sequenced material came from blood. The receptors were gathered from a man younger than 35 in good health.

The chain couples TRBV5-5 to TRBJ2-6; TRBD2 matches 8 bases. J gave up 0 bases and V 0 bases, and 8 bases lay outside the gene matches. The CDR3 sequence is 19 residues long. From germline, CDR1 is SGHKS and CDR2 YYEKEE (reference sequence). The CDR3 protein is CASSLGSGTRGSGANVLTF. The CDR3 bases are TGTGCCAGCAGCTTGGGATCCGGGACTAGAGGCTCTGGGGCCAACGTCCTGACTTTC.

The chain is built from TRBV11-2 and TRBJ1-2, with D tentatively TRBD1 (6 bases). This CDR3 has 13 residues. Trimming left V 8 bases short and J 7 bases short, with 17 bases between. Per germline, CDR1 SGHAT and CDR2 FQNNGV. DNA of the CDR3: TGTGCCAGCTCAGCGGGGGCAGGGCGTGGCTACACCTTC. Translation: CASSAGAGRGYTF.

The chain's CDR3 is CASSLSPVEYF. The CDR3 bases are TGTGCCAGCAGCTTGTCTCCTGTGGAGTATTTT. V is TRBV11-2 and J is TRBJ2-3; D unclear. V shed 3 bases and J shed 13 bases, with 11 bases lying between them. CDR1 is SGHAT and CDR2 is FQNNGV in the germline V gene. The CDR3 is 11 residues long.

The chain employs TRBV3-1 and TRBJ2-7, with D tentatively TRBD1 or TRBD2 (5 bases each). CDR3 length equals 18 residues. From germline, CDR1 is LGHDT and CDR2 YNNKEL (reference sequence). The ends were cut back, 1 base at V and 0 bases at J, with 19 bases in the middle. The CDR3 nucleotides are TGTGCCAGCAGCCAAGTTCTGAACCCCGGGACGGCCTCCTACGAGCAGTACTTC. Residues: CASSQVLNPGTASYEQYF.

The V gene is TRBV4-1, the J gene TRBJ2-4, with D uncertain. CDR3 length: 14 residues. Germline CDR1 is MGHRA and CDR2 is YSYEKL. Trimming cost V 1 base and J 3 bases, with 7 bases left between them. CDR3 sequence reads: CASSQVPSKNIQYF. CDR3 DNA: TGCGCCAGCAGCCAAGTGCCTAGCAAAAACATTCAGTACTTC.

V and J are TRBV25-1 and TRBJ2-3; D is perhaps TRBD1 or TRBD2 (6 bases each). This CDR3 region has 16 residues. Germline lookup yields CDR1 MGHDK and CDR2 SYGVNS. V gave up 5 bases and J gave up 9 bases, with 24 bases separating them. CDR3 coding DNA: TGTGCCAGCAGTAAAATGGAACAGGGACCTGGAGGGACGCAGTATTTT. Translation gives CASSKMEQGPGGTQYF.

The chain has TRBV12-5 and TRBJ1-2, with 7 bases lining up with TRBD1. With 7 bases clipped from V and 3 bases from J, the junction kept 11 bases outside the gene matches. In germline, CDR1 is LGHNT, CDR2 FRNRAP. The CDR3 has 15 residues. This CDR3 is CASASDYGTDYGYTF. The CDR3 coding sequence is TGTGCTAGTGCCTCCGATTACGGGACAGACTATGGCTACACCTTC.

The V call is TRBV5-1, the J call TRBJ2-7; no reliable D call. The V gene's germline CDR1 is SGHRS and CDR2 YFSETQ. V was trimmed by 4 bases and J by 0 bases, leaving 14 bases between them. The CDR3 loop spans 15 amino acids. The CDR3 bases are TGCGCCAGCAGCCAAGGCTGGCAAAACTCCTACGAGCAGTACTTC. As protein: CASSQGWQNSYEQYF.

This clonotype was seen only a few times. V gene TRBV6-6 combines with J gene TRBJ2-7; D not certain. V lost 1 base to trimming and J lost 4 bases, with 11 bases between them. Germline-derived CDR1 and CDR2 are MNHNY and SVGAGI (reference sequence). The length of the CDR3 is 14 residues. The CDR3 nucleotides read TGTGCCAGCAGTTACTATGGCGAGCAGTACGAGCAGTACTTC. It yields the protein CASSYYGEQYEQYF.

J is TRBJ2-7 and V is TRBV6-2 or TRBV6-3; no firm D call. The germline V gene has CDR1 MNHEY and CDR2 SVGEGT. CDR3 size: 13 residues. V was cut by 8 bases and J by 2 bases, with 13 bases left in between. The CDR3 reads CASLPAVTYEQYF. Written as DNA, the CDR3 is TGTGCCAGCTTGCCGGCGGTCACCTACGAGCAGTACTTC.

This clonotype showed up just a few times. The V call is TRBV10-3, the J call TRBJ1-2; no clear D gene. Germline V gene data show CDR1 as ENHRY and CDR2 as SYGVKD. This CDR3 contains 13 residues. V lost 6 bases, J lost 6 bases, and 14 bases lay in between. Here the CDR3 DNA reads TGTGCCATCAGCCCTGATACGGGCCATGGCTACACCTTC. Its translation: CAISPDTGHGYTF.

The chain is built from TRBV2 and TRBJ2-1, with 9 positions matching TRBD1. Germline V gives CDR1 SNHLY, CDR2 FYNNEI. The CDR3 covers 15 residues. Unmatched junction bases numbered 7, after V lost 6 bases and J lost 4 bases. The CDR3 region is CASRADRGFYNEQFF. The DNA for the CDR3 is TGTGCCAGCAGGGCAGACAGGGGGTTTTACAATGAGCAGTTCTTC.

This clonotype was recorded a few times. The genes are TRBV29-1 and TRBJ2-1, with 8 bases fitting TRBD2. Unmatched junction bases numbered 12, after V lost 5 bases and J lost 6 bases. This CDR3 is built from 15 residues. Looked up from germline, CDR1 is SQVTM and CDR2 is ANQGSEA. The CDR3 protein is CSVYSVTSASNEQFF. CDR3 DNA sequence: TGCAGCGTTTACTCGGTGACTAGCGCGAGCAATGAGCAGTTCTTC.

The J gene is TRBJ2-7, the V gene TRBV5-1; 11 nucleotides agree with TRBD2. V dropped 5 bases and J dropped 4; count of bases not matched to a gene: 2. This CDR3 region has 13 residues. CDR1 and CDR2 (germline): SGHRS, YFSETQ. The CDR3 protein is CASRWTSGYEQYF. In nucleotides, the CDR3 is TGCGCCAGCAGGTGGACTAGCGGGTACGAGCAGTACTTC.

This rearrangement joins TRBV5-1 to TRBJ1-6; D gene unclear. This CDR3 comprises 13 residues. In germline, CDR1 is SGHRS, CDR2 YFSETQ. Between the trimmed V and J ends, which lost 5 bases and 7 bases, there was a span of 10 bases. The chain's CDR3 is CASSAGINSPLHF. The CDR3 DNA reads TGCGCCAGCAGTGCGGGGATCAATTCACCCCTCCACTTT.

This clonotype has a single count. The chain couples TRBV12-3 or TRBV12-4 to TRBJ2-1, with a tentative D call TRBD1 (6 bases). V was trimmed by 3 bases and J by 1 base, leaving 13 bases between them. The CDR3 spans 16 residues. In DNA form, the CDR3 reads TGTGCCAGCAGTTTTCGGCAGGGGATATCCTACAATGAGCAGTTCTTC. This encodes CASSFRQGISYNEQFF.

The chain has TRBV9 and TRBJ1-6; TRBD1 might be the D (6 bases). The CDR3 sequence is 15 residues long. Germline values: CDR1 SGDLS, CDR2 YYNGEE. The V end was cut by 0 bases, the J end by 8 bases, with 12 bases between. The CDR3 loop is CASSVAGGTDSPLHF. The CDR3 nucleotides read TGTGCCAGCAGCGTAGCCGGGGGCACGGATTCACCCCTCCACTTT.